This T cell receptor (beta chain) was identified in a study of cytomegalovirus exposure and HLA in healthy donors. V lost 7 bases and J lost 0; bases outside the gene matches: 4. The germline gives CDR1 MNHNS, CDR2 SASEGT. CDR3 size: 14 residues. Regarding this clone: Its antigen is not known.

The donors formed part of the 120-subject validation cohort, distinct from the approximately 640-subject first cohort. The study, taken as a whole, reports: That first-cohort TCR clusters tended to co-occur in the 95 to 150 validation repertoires was found in a later analysis. Investigators reported approximately 170 TCR beta chains as tied to cytomegalovirus. CMV antigen specificity of a few CMV-associated chains was confirmed in vitro.

TCRdb keeps only in-frame clones here, not all; method: immunoSEQ multiplex PCR. The sample consists of tens of thousands of clones, 95% of them appearing once. This TCR came from a woman younger than 35 in good health and CMV-seronegative. The specimen sequenced was PBMCs. The chain couples TRBV6-1 to TRBJ2-3; 7 bases are a match to TRBD1. This CDR3 reads CASKVTGSTDTQYF. The CDR3 nucleotides read TGTGCCAGCAAGGTGACAGGGAGCACAGATACGCAGTATTTT.